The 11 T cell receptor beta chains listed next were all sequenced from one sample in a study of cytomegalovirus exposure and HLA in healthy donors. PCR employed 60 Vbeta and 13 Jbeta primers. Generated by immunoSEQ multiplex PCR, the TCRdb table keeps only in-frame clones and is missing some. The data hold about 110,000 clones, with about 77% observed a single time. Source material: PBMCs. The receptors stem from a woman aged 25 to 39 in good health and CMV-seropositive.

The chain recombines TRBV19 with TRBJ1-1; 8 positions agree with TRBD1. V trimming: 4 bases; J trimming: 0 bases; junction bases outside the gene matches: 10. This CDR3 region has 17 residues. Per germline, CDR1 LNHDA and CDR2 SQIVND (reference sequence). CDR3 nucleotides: TGTGCCAGTAGTAGGAGTACCGGGACAGGAATGAACACTGAAGCTTTCTTT. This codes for CASSRSTGTGMNTEAFF.

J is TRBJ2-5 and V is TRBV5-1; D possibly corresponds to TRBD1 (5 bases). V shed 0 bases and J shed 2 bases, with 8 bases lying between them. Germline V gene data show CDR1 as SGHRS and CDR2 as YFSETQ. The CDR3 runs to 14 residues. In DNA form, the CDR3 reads TGCGCCAGCAGCTTGGTTGACAGTCAAGAGACCCAGTACTTC. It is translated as CASSLVDSQETQYF.

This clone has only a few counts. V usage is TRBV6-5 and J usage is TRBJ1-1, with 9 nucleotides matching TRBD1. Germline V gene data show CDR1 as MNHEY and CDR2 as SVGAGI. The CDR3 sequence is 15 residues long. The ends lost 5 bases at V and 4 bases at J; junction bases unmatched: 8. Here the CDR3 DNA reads TGTGCCAGCAGTCCCGTGGGGACAGGGACCACTGAAGCTTTCTTT. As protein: CASSPVGTGTTEAFF.

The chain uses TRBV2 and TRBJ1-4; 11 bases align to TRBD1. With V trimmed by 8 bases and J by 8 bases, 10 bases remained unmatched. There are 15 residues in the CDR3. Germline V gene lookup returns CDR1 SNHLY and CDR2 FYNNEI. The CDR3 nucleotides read TGTGCCAGCGTATTTACCGGGACAGGGGGAGAAAAACTGTTTTTT. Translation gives CASVFTGTGGEKLFF. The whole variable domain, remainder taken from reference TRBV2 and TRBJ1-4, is EPEVTQTPSHQVTQMGQEVILRCVPISNHLYFYWYRQILGQKVEFLVSFYNNEISEKSEIFDDQFSVERPDGSNFTLKIRSTKLEDSAMYFCASVFTGTGGEKLFFGSGTQLSVL.

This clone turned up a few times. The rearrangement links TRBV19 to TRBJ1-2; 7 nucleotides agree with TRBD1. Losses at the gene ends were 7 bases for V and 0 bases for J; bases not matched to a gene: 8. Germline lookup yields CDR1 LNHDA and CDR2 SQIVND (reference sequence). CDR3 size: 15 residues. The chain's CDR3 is CASTGGQAANYGYTF. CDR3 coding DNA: TGTGCCAGTACCGGAGGACAGGCGGCTAACTATGGCTACACCTTC.

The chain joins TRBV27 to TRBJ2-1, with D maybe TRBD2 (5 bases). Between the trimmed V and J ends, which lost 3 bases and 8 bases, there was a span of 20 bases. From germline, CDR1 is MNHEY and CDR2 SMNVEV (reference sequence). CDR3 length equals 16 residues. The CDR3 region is CASSFWPYTPEDEQFF. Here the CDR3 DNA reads TGTGCCAGCAGTTTTTGGCCTTATACGCCGGAGGATGAGCAGTTCTTC.

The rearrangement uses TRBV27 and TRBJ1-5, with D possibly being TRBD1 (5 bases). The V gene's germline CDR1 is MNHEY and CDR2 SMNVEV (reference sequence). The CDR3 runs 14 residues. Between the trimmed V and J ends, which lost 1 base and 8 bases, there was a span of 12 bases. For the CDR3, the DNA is TGTGCCAGCAGTTTATTGGGGGGGGTAGAGCCCCAGCATTTT. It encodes CASSLLGGVEPQHF.

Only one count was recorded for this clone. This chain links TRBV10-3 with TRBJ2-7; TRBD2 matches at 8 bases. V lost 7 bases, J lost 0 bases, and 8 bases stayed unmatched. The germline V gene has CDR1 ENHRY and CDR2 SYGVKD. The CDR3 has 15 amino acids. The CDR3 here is CAIKETSANSYEQYF. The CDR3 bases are TGTGCCATCAAAGAGACTAGCGCCAACTCCTACGAGCAGTACTTC.

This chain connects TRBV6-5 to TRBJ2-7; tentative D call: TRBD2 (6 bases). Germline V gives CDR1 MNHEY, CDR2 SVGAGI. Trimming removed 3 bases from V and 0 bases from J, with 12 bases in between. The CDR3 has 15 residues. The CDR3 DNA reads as TGTGCCAGCAGTTATGCGGACGGGAGCTCCTACGAGCAGTACTTC. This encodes CASSYADGSSYEQYF.

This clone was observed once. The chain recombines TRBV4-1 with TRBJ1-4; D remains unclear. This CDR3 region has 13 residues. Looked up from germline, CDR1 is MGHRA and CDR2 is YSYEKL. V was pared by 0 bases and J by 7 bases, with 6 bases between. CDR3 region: CASSQDLFEKLFF. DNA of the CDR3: TGCGCCAGCAGCCAAGATTTATTTGAAAAACTGTTTTTT.

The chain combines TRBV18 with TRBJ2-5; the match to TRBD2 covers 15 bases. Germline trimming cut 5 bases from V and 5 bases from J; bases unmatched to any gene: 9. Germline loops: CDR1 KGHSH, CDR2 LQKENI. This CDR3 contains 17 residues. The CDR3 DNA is TGTGCCAGCTCAAGGGGACTAGCGGGAGGCCGAGGGGAGACCCAGTACTTC. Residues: CASSRGLAGGRGETQYF.